The entry below gives a single TCR beta chain sequence along with its context. Its cognate antigen has yet to be identified. No quality values exist for individual bases; no much larger clone is one base distant. The treatment or condition label, read with the paper, signifies: live attenuated yellow fever vaccine strain. At every blood-draw timepoint, two biological replicates of bulk PBMCs were collected. A standard Ficoll-Paque protocol was used to isolate PBMCs from peripheral blood. TriZol was used to extract RNA from bulk PBMCs, from CD4 and CD8 fractions, and from dextramer-positive and dextramer-negative fractions. At the junction V is shortened by 3 bases and J by 6 bases, with 11 bases in between. Measured from the cysteine to the phenylalanine, the CDR3 is 13 residues long. Of the read, only the CDR3 DNA is kept; its 39 bases are in frame from base 1. This sample is drawn from a study of T cells after yellow fever vaccination (dated by TCRdb to about 2019). Notes on the research overall: Libraries from fractions with low cell numbers were prepared with the SMART-Seq v4 Ultra Low Input RNA kit. Blood samples were taken at several timepoints before and after primary and secondary immunization, and bulk PBMC replicates and cell subsets were isolated. To follow T-cell clones before and after both primary and booster YFV17D yellow fever vaccination, bulk TCR alpha and beta repertoires underwent longitudinal sequencing. The cohort comprised two healthy male donors, one aged 18 to 29 and one aged 30 to 40 years. The research as a whole found: Because only a couple of donors were included in the study, the extent to which the findings can be generalized is limited. A small fraction of clonotypes appeared in both the CD4 and CD8 compartments, likely as a result of convergent recombination. Computational filtering was required because FACS-sorted repertoires could contain abundant contaminating clonotypes from the bulk population. Most clones expanded after primary vaccination were re-detected after the booster (about 96% of CD4 and about 88% of CD8), suggesting broad memory maintenance. Compared with the primary T-cell response, the secondary T-cell response was faster but weaker, reaching its peak on day 5 rather than on day 15.

Synthesis of TCR cDNA relied on 5'RACE template switching, a step that introduced a universal primer site along with unique molecular identifiers. cDNA synthesis was primed from both the TCR alpha and TCR beta constant segments. Two PCR steps were used to amplify libraries, with sample barcodes and sequencing adapters being added in the second step. Sequencing of libraries was done on Illumina HiSeq 2500 (2x100 bp) or NovaSeq (2x150 bp). The source study handled its data this way. Reads were demultiplexed and collapsed into UMI consensus sequences with MIGEC, and V(D)J alignment was performed with MiXCR. Vaccine-responding clonotypes were identified with edgeR using replicate PBMC samples, with FDR below 0.01 and a log2 fold change above 5 up to day 15 being required. Bulk clonotypes were assigned CD4 or CD8 identity according to which sequenced CD4 or CD8 repertoire held them at higher abundance. TCRdb reran the public reads through fastp at Q25 and MiXCR, keeping productive beta chains. Here each entry gathers all rows of one CDR3 protein and keeps the most common genes and DNA. The authors' filters were not applied to this entry. In this sample the table shows some 300,000 distinct CDR3 sequences, about 7.8% of which occur a single time. The top ten clones comprise approximately 15% of the sample.

The chain is encoded by TRBV12-3 or TRBV12-4 joined to TRBJ2-5; the D region possibly corresponds to TRBD1 (5 bases align). The TCR sequence derives from a man younger than 35 who received the YFV17D yellow fever vaccine. The specimen comprised PBMCs, sampled more than 35 days after the first yellow fever vaccination. The CDR3 reads as follows: CASSFRQGKTQYF. At the DNA level, the sequence is TGTGCCAGCAGTTTCAGGCAGGGAAAGACCCAGTACTTC.